This is a list of T cell receptor beta chains from one sample in a study of Ad26.COV2.S vaccination and SARS-CoV-2 variants. Assay used: immunoSEQ multiplex PCR; TCRdb lists only in-frame clones, some missing. The sample consists of roughly 350,000 clones, about 87% of them appearing once. The specimen comprised peripheral blood, sampled in a trial of Ad26.COV2.S vaccine versus placebo. The receptors derive from a person aged 18-60 years who received the Ad26.COV2.S COVID-19 vaccine or a placebo. CDR3s include the opening cysteine and the closing phenylalanine or tryptophan. D genes are given only for firm matches. Clone size appears in some rows only: once, few, many, or a class for an expanded clone.

J	D	V	size	DNA	CDR3
TRBJ2-1	-	TRBV9	-	TGTGCCAGCAGCGTACTTCACGCCCGGAATGAGCAGTTCTTC	CASSVLHARNEQFF
TRBJ1-1	-	TRBV12-3/TRBV12-4	-	TGTGCCAGCACCCCGACCGTGAACACTGAAGCTTTCTTT	CASTPTVNTEAFF
TRBJ2-3	-	TRBV7-2	-	TGTGCCAGCAGCTTACAGCCCTCCGAGGGCACAGATACGCAGTATTTT	CASSLQPSEGTDTQYF
TRBJ1-2	-	TRBV5-6	-	TGTGCCAGCAGCACCGGGACGGCTTTCTTCTATGGCTACACCTTC	CASSTGTAFFYGYTF
TRBJ2-2	-	TRBV7-3	-	TGTGCCAGCAGCTCTCGGGTTACCGGGGAGCTGTTTTTT	CASSSRVTGELFF
TRBJ1-1	-	TRBV3-1/TRBV3-2	few	TGTGCCAGCAGCCAAGTGGGAGGGAACACTGAAGCTTTCTTT	CASSQVGGNTEAFF
TRBJ1-2	-	TRBV7-3	-	TGTGCCAGCAGCCCATCACCTGGGGTGGGGGGCTACACCTTC	CASSPSPGVGGYTF
TRBJ1-1	TRBD1	TRBV19	-	TGTGCCAGTAGTATCGGGACAGGGGTGACCAACACTGAAGCTTTCTTT	CASSIGTGVTNTEAFF
TRBJ2-1	TRBD2	TRBV6-2/TRBV6-3	-	TGTGCCAGCAGTCACCAACTAGCGGGAGGCTCCCCGTGGTTCTTC	CASSHQLAGGSPWFF
TRBJ2-5	-	TRBV3-1/TRBV3-2	-	TGTGCCAGCAGACTCCAACCTGCGGGTTCAGAGACCCAGTACTTC	CASRLQPAGSETQYF
TRBJ1-5	-	TRBV3-1/TRBV3-2	-	TGTGCCAGCAGCCAAGACTATCAGCCCCAGCATTTT	CASSQDYQPQHF
TRBJ1-4	TRBD1	TRBV30	-	TGTGCCTGGGGGACAGGGGTAAATGAAAAACTGTTTTTT	CAWGTGVNEKLFF
TRBJ1-2	-	TRBV4-3	-	TGCGCCAGCAGCCAAGAGTATCAGGGGTCGGGTGGCTACACCTTC	CASSQEYQGSGGYTF
TRBJ1-2	-	TRBV10-3	-	TGTGCCATCAGCAGGGGAGAAGGCTACACCTTC	CAISRGEGYTF
TRBJ1-4	-	TRBV20-1	-	TGCAGTGCCCCTTTAAGAGAAAAACTGTTTTTT	CSAPLREKLFF
TRBJ1-1	-	TRBV6-5	-	TGTGCCAGCAGTTACTCAAATTGGGGCACTGAAGCTTTCTTT	CASSYSNWGTEAFF
TRBJ2-2	TRBD1	TRBV30	-	TGTGCTGTAAACAGGGGCCTCTACGGGGAGCTGTTTTTT	CAVNRGLYGELFF
TRBJ2-1	TRBD1	TRBV7-9	once	TGTGCCAGCAGCTGGACAGGGAATGGCCTCGATGAGCAGTTCTTC	CASSWTGNGLDEQFF
TRBJ2-3	-	TRBV5-1	-	TGCGCCAGCAGCGGGGGGACAGCGGGTTTTTCAGATACGCAGTATTTT	CASSGGTAGFSDTQYF
TRBJ2-1	TRBD1	TRBV5-4	-	TGTGCCAGCAGCCACGGGACAGGTAATGAGCAGTTCTTC	CASSHGTGNEQFF
TRBJ2-1	-	TRBV7-2	-	TGTGCCAGCAGCCCGGTGGGGGGAGCGAGGTCCTATGAGCAGTTCTTC	CASSPVGGARSYEQFF
TRBJ1-1	-	TRBV6-5	-	TGTGCCAGCAGTTACAAGGGAAGGGCTACTGAAGCTTTCTTT	CASSYKGRATEAFF
TRBJ2-7	TRBD2	TRBV6-1	-	TGTGCCAGCAGTGAAGGGGAAGCGGGGCCCTACGAGCAGTACTTC	CASSEGEAGPYEQYF
TRBJ1-6	TRBD1	TRBV15	-	TGTGCCACCAGCGGGGACAGGGAATATTCACCCCTCCACTTT	CATSGDREYSPLHF
TRBJ1-6	-	TRBV5-6	-	TGTGCCAGCAGCTTGGTTGCAGATAATTCACCCCTCCACTTT	CASSLVADNSPLHF
TRBJ2-5	-	TRBV23-1	-	TGCGCCAGCAGTCAATCGATCCCACGTAGTGGGTACTTC	CASSQSIPRSGYF
TRBJ1-6	TRBD1	TRBV5-4	-	TGTGCCAGCAGCTTGGGGGACAGGGGGGGAATAGATTCACCCCTCCACTTT	CASSLGDRGGIDSPLHF
TRBJ2-7	-	TRBV28	-	TGTGCCAGCAGTTTCGACTGGAGTCAGGAGCAGTACTTC	CASSFDWSQEQYF
TRBJ1-6	-	TRBV12-3/TRBV12-4	-	TGTGCCAGCAGACGATTAAATTCACCCCTCCACTTT	CASRRLNSPLHF
TRBJ2-1	-	TRBV3-1/TRBV3-2	once	TGTGCCAGCAGCCAAGCGAGACACAATGAGCAGTTCTTC	CASSQARHNEQFF
TRBJ2-1	-	TRBV3-1/TRBV3-2	-	TGTGCCAGCAGGGAAGGGTTATCGAGCTCCTACAATGAGCAGTTCTTC	CASREGLSSSYNEQFF
TRBJ1-1	-	TRBV3-1/TRBV3-2	-	TGTGCCAGCAGCCAACAAACCGGGGAGACTGAAGCTTTCTTT	CASSQQTGETEAFF
TRBJ1-1	TRBD1	TRBV7-2	-	TGTGCCAGCAGCTTTAAAGTGGGACAGAGGCAAACTGAAGCTTTCTTT	CASSFKVGQRQTEAFF
TRBJ1-1	-	TRBV28	-	TGTGCCAGCGGCTTTGGAGGGTACGCTTTCTTT	CASGFGGYAFF
TRBJ2-7	-	TRBV6-2/TRBV6-3	few	TGTGCCAGCAGTTTGGAGGAGATCTACGAGCAGTACTTC	CASSLEEIYEQYF
TRBJ2-7	-	TRBV7-8	-	TGTGCCAGCAGCACCCGGGACACCTCCTACGAGCAGTACTTC	CASSTRDTSYEQYF
TRBJ1-2	-	TRBV27	-	TGTGCCAGTGGGAGACTAGCGGCGGGCTACACCTTC	CASGRLAAGYTF
TRBJ1-3	-	TRBV19	-	TGTGCCAGTAGTAGTGCTGGAAACACCATATATTTT	CASSSAGNTIYF
TRBJ2-2	-	TRBV27	-	TGTGCCAGCAGTCCGACTAGTCCCGGGGAGCTGTTTTTT	CASSPTSPGELFF
TRBJ2-7	TRBD2	TRBV19	-	TGTGCCAGTAGTCCCCAGGGAGGGCTCGAGCAGTACTTC	CASSPQGGLEQYF
TRBJ1-2	TRBD1	TRBV6-6	-	TGTGCCAGCAGTCGTCCGGGACAGATTAACTATGGCTACACCTTC	CASSRPGQINYGYTF